The 10 T cell receptor beta chains below were found in one sample sequenced in a study of blood T cell repertoires in COVID-19. Sequencing used immunoSEQ multiplex PCR; TCRdb keeps in-frame clones, though not all of them. This sample has approximately 240,000 clones, with 80% to 85% found just once. Sequencing used peripheral blood. These receptors came from a woman in her 30s who had recovered from COVID-19.

The genes are TRBV24-1 and TRBJ1-3; D may be TRBD1 (5 bases). This CDR3 is built from 16 residues. The germline V gene has CDR1 KGHDR and CDR2 SFDVKD. The ends were cut back, 2 bases at V and 0 bases at J, with 10 bases in the middle. The CDR3 spells CATSDSGRDSGNTIYF. Written as DNA, the CDR3 is TGTGCCACCAGTGATTCGGGCAGGGACTCTGGAAACACCATATATTTT.

The V gene is TRBV10-2, the J gene TRBJ1-6, with D maybe TRBD1 (6 bases). CDR3 size: 13 residues. V gave up 6 bases and J gave up 7 bases, with 10 bases separating them. CDR1 is WSHSY and CDR2 is SAAADI in the germline V gene. The CDR3 protein is CASSGQRNSPLHF. The CDR3 DNA follows: TGCGCCAGCAGCGGACAGAGGAATTCACCCCTCCACTTT.

V and J are TRBV5-1 and TRBJ2-1; 14 nucleotides agree with TRBD2. CDR1 is SGHRS, CDR2 YFSETQ, per germline. The CDR3 spans 22 residues. Trimming at V came to 4 bases and at J to 0 bases, leaving 18 bases not matched to a gene. Here the CDR3 DNA reads TGCGCCAGCAGCCTAAAAGCCATGGGACTAGCGGGAGACTCCCTCTCCTACAATGAGCAGTTCTTC. It specifies CASSLKAMGLAGDSLSYNEQFF.

The CDR3 region is CASSQWGLASYEQYF. The CDR3 DNA follows: TGTGCCAGCAGCCAGTGGGGACTCGCCTCCTACGAGCAGTACTTC. The V gene is TRBV3-1 (or the pseudogene TRBV3-2), the J gene TRBJ2-7, with a tentative D call TRBD2 (6 bases). CDR1 LGHDT and CDR2 YNNKEL come from the germline V gene (reference sequence). The length of the CDR3 is 15 residues. With 3 bases removed from V and 0 bases from J, the gap between germline ends came to 12 bases.

The chain couples TRBV5-1 to TRBJ2-2, with 11 bases that match TRBD2. J was trimmed by 6 bases and V by 4 bases; bases with no gene match: 5. The germline V gene encodes CDR1 SGHRS and CDR2 YFSETQ. This CDR3 comprises 15 residues. The CDR3 sequence: CASSTTSGKAGELFF. CDR3 DNA: TGCGCCAGCAGCACGACTAGCGGGAAGGCCGGGGAGCTGTTTTTT.

The chain is built from TRBV5-1 and TRBJ2-6, with TRBD2 matching over 13 bases. J was trimmed by 0 bases and V by 4 bases; bases with no gene match: 4. The CDR3 runs 18 residues. In germline, CDR1 is SGHRS, CDR2 YFSETQ. CDR3 sequence reads: CASSRTSGRASGANVLTF. As DNA, the CDR3 is TGCGCCAGCAGCCGAACTAGCGGGAGGGCCTCTGGGGCCAACGTCCTGACTTTC.

The chain uses TRBV7-6 and TRBJ2-1; 7 bases match TRBD1. The CDR3 loop spans 18 amino acids. Germline assignment: CDR1 SGHVS and CDR2 FNYEAQ. V shed 3 bases, J shed 5 bases, and the junction held 16 bases outside the gene matches. CDR3 in amino acids: CASSFTTGDRVEDNEQFF. The CDR3 DNA follows: TGTGCCAGCAGCTTTACCACGGGCGACAGGGTGGAGGACAATGAGCAGTTCTTC.

The V gene is TRBV5-1, the J gene TRBJ2-3; 7 bases are shared with TRBD1. From germline, CDR1 is SGHRS and CDR2 YFSETQ. V lost 3 bases, J lost 3 bases, and 4 bases stayed unmatched. This CDR3 has 14 amino acids. As DNA, the CDR3 is TGCGCCAGCAGCTGGAAGGGACAGACAGATACGCAGTATTTT. Translated, it gives CASSWKGQTDTQYF.

The rearrangement uses TRBV24-1 and TRBJ2-3; 7 positions agree with TRBD2. This CDR3 is built from 17 residues. The junction had 6 bases not matched to a gene; V was cut back by 1 base and J by 0 bases. CDR1 KGHDR and CDR2 SFDVKD come from the germline V gene. The CDR3 here is CATSDLEAGISTDTQYF. CDR3 nucleotides: TGTGCCACCAGTGATTTAGAAGCGGGAATTAGCACAGATACGCAGTATTTT.

J is TRBJ1-5 and V is TRBV2; TRBD1 agrees at 8 bases. The length of the CDR3 is 15 residues. Trimming took 6 bases from V and 5 from J; bases not matched to a gene: 9. CDR1 is SNHLY, CDR2 FYNNEI, per germline. DNA of the CDR3: TGTGCCAGCAGCCAGCCGGACAGGGCTTATCAGCCCCAGCATTTT. Translating gives CASSQPDRAYQPQHF. Looking up the rest from reference TRBV2 and TRBJ1-5 gives the full variable domain: EPEVTQTPSHQVTQMGQEVILRCVPISNHLYFYWYRQILGQKVEFLVSFYNNEISEKSEIFDDQFSVERPDGSNFTLKIRSTKLEDSAMYFCASSQPDRAYQPQHFGDGTRLSIL.